This note documents a single T cell receptor beta chain sequence. What it binds is unknown. The germline gives CDR1 SGHRS, CDR2 YFSETQ. Trimming stripped 3 bases from V and 0 bases from J, with 12 bases between. There are 15 residues in the CDR3. The data were obtained in a study of Ad26.COV2.S vaccination and SARS-CoV-2 variants. Across the whole study: Sample donor was a member of the COV1001 Ad26.COV2.S trial arm. Donor got 5x10^10 or 1x10^11 viral particles of Ad26.COV2.S.

As for treatment: 15 to 20 received Ad26.COV2.S at low or high dose, single or two shots; a few received placebo; per-sample allocation not given. The investigators took samples on day 63 after the first vaccine or placebo injection. Wuhan-strain SARS-CoV-2 spike was expressed by the Ad26 vector that made up the vaccine. Some clones are missing from TCRdb's copy, which holds only in-frame ones; the method was immunoSEQ multiplex PCR. This table has around 250,000 clones, around nine tenths appearing once. Findings and caveats of the study: Post-vaccination breadth of spike-specific CD8+ and CD4+ T cell responses was reportedly substantial.

V is TRBV5-1 and J is TRBJ2-5; tentative D call: TRBD2 (5 bases). Sequenced here: peripheral blood, sampled in a trial of Ad26.COV2.S vaccine versus placebo. The source of this sequence is a person aged 18 to 65 who received the Ad26.COV2.S COVID-19 vaccine or a placebo. The CDR3 DNA sequence: TGCGCCAGCAGCTCCCTCCGACTACACCAAGAGACCCAGTACTTC. Translated, it gives CASSSLRLHQETQYF.